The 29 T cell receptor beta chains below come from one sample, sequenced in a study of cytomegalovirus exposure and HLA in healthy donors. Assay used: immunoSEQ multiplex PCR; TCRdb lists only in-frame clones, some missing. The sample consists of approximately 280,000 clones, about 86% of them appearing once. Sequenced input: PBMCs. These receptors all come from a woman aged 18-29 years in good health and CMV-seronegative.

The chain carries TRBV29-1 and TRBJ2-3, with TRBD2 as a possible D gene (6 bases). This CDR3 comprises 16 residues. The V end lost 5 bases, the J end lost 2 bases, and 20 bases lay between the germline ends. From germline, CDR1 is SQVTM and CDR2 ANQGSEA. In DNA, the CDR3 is TGCAGCGTTTACATCTGGGCGGGGCCCGCCACAGATACGCAGTATTTT. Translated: CSVYIWAGPATDTQYF.

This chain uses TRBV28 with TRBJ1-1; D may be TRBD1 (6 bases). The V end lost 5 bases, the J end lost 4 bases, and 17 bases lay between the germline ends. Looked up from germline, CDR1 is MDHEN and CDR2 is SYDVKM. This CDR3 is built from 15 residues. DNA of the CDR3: TGTGCCAGCAGTACCCCGAAAGGGGGTGCCACTGAAGCTTTCTTT. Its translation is CASSTPKGGATEAFF.

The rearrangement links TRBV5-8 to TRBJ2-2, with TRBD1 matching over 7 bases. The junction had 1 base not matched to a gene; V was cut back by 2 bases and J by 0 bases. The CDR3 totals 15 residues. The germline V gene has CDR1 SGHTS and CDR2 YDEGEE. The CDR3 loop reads CASSFGTANTGELFF. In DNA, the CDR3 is TGTGCCAGCAGCTTCGGGACAGCGAACACCGGGGAGCTGTTTTTT.

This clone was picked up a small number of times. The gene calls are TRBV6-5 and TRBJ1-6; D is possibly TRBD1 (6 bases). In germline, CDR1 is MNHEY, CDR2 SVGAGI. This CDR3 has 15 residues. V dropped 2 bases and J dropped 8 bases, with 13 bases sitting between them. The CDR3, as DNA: TGTGCCAGCAGTTACACAGGGAGGGCACATTCACCCCTCCACTTT. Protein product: CASSYTGRAHSPLHF.

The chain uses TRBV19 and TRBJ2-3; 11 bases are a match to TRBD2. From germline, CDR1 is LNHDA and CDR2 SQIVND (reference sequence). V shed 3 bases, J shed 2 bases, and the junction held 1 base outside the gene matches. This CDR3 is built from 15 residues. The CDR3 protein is CASSMGLADTDTQYF. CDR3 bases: TGTGCCAGTAGTATGGGACTAGCGGACACAGATACGCAGTATTTT.

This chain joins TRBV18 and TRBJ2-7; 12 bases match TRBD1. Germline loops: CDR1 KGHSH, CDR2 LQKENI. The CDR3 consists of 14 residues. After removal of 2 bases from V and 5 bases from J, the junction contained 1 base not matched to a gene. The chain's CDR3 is CASSPGTGGHEQYF. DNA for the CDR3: TGTGCCAGCTCACCAGGGACAGGGGGCCACGAGCAGTACTTC.

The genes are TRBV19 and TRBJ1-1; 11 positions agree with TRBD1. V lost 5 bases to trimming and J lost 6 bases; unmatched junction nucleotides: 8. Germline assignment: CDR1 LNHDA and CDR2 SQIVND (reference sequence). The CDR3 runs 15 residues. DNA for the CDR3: TGTGCCAGTAGTGTCCGGGACAGGGGGACGGCTGAAGCTTTCTTT. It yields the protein CASSVRDRGTAEAFF.

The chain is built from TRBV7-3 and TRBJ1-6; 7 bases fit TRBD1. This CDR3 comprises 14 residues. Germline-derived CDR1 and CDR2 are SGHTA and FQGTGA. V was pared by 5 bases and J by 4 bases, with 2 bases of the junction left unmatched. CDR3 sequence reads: CASSPGQYNSPLHF. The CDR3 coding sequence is TGTGCCAGCAGCCCGGGACAGTATAATTCACCCCTCCACTTT.

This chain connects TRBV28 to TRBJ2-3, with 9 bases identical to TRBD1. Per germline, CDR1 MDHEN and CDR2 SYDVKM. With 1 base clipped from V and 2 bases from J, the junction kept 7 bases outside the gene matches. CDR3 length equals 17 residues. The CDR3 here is CASSLFPGQGNTDTQYF. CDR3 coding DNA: TGTGCCAGCAGTTTATTCCCTGGACAGGGGAACACAGATACGCAGTATTTT.

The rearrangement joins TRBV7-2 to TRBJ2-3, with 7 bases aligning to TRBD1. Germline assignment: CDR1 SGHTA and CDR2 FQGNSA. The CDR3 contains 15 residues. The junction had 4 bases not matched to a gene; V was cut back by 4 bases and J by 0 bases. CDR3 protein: CASSSGQSSTDTQYF. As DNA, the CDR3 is TGTGCCAGCAGCTCGGGACAGTCCAGCACAGATACGCAGTATTTT.

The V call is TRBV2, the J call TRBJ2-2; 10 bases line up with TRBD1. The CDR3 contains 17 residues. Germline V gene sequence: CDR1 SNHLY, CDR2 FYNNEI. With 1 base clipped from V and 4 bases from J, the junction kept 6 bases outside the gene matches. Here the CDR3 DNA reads TGTGCCAGCAGTGAAGGGTACCGGACAGGGGGCACCGGGGAGCTGTTTTTT. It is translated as CASSEGYRTGGTGELFF.

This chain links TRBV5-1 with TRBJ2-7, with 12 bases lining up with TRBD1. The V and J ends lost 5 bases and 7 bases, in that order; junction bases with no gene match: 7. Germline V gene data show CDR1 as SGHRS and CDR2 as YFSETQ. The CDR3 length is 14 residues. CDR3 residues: CASSPGQGAEEQYF. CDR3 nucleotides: TGCGCCAGCAGTCCGGGACAGGGGGCGGAGGAGCAGTACTTC.

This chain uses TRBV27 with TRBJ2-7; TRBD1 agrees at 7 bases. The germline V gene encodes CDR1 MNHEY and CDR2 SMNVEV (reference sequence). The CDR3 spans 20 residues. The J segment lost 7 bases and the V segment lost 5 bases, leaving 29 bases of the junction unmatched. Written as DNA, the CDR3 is TGTGCCAGCAGTCCTCGCCGAAGGGGGCTAGGGCGCTCCCCTCCGGGAGAGCAGTACTTC. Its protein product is CASSPRRRGLGRSPPGEQYF.

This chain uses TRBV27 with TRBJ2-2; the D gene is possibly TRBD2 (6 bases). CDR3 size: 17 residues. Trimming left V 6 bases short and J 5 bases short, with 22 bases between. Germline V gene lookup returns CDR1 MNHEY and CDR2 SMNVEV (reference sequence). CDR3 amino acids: CASSVVRDSRKTGELFF. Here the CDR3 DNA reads TGTGCCAGCAGCGTAGTCCGGGACTCTAGAAAGACCGGGGAGCTGTTTTTT.

CDR3 in amino acids: CASSIGTSGRAYEQYF. CDR3 nucleotide sequence: TGTGCCAGCAGCATCGGGACTAGCGGGAGGGCCTACGAGCAGTACTTC. The gene calls are TRBV13 and TRBJ2-7, with 16 bases matching TRBD2. Germline values: CDR1 PRHDT, CDR2 FYEKMQ (reference sequence). Trimming at V came to 5 bases and at J to 2 bases, leaving 3 bases not matched to a gene. The length of the CDR3 is 16 residues.

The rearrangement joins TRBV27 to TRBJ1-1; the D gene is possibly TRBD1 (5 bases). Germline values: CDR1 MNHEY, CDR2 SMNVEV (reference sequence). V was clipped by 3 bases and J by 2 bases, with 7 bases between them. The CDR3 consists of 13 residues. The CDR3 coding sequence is TGTGCCAGCAGTTTTCAGGGAAACACTGAAGCTTTCTTT. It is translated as CASSFQGNTEAFF.

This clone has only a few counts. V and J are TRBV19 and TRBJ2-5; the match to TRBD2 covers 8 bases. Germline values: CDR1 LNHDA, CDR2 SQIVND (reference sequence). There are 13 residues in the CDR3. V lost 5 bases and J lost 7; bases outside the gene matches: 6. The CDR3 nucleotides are TGTGCCAGTAGTGGGACCGGGACTAGGACCCAGTACTTC. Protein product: CASSGTGTRTQYF.

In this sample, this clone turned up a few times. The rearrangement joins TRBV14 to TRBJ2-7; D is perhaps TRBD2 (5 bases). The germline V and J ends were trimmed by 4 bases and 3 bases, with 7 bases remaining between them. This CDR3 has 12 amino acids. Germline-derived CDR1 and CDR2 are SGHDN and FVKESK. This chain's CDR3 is CASSPGSYEQYF. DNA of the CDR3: TGTGCCAGCAGCCCTGGGAGCTACGAGCAGTACTTC.

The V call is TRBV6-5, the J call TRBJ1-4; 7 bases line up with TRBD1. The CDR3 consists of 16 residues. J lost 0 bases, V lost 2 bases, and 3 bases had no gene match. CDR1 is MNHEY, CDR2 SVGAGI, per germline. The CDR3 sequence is CASSYTGTATNEKLFF. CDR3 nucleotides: TGTGCCAGCAGTTACACCGGGACAGCAACTAATGAAAAACTGTTTTTT.

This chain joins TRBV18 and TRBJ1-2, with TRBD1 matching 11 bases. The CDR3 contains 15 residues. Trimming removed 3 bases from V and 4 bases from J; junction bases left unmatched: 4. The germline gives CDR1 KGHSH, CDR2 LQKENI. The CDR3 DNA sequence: TGTGCCAGCTCACCCGGGACAGGGGGTAGCTATGGCTACACCTTC. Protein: CASSPGTGGSYGYTF.

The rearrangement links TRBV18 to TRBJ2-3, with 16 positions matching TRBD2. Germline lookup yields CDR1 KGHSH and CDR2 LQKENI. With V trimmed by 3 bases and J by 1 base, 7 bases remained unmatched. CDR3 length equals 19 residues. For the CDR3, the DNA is TGTGCCAGCTCACCGCCGGGACTAGCGGGAGGGCGGGGCACAGATACGCAGTATTTT. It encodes CASSPPGLAGGRGTDTQYF.

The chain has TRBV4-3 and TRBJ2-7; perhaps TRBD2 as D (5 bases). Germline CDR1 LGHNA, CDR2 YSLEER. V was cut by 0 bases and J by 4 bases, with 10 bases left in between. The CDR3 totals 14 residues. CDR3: CASSQDSPGYEQYF. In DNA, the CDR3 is TGCGCCAGCAGCCAAGATTCCCCGGGATACGAGCAGTACTTC.

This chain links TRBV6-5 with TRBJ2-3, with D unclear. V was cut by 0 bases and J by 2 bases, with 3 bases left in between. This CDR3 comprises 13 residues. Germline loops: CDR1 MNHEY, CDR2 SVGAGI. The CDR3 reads CASSYSYTDTQYF. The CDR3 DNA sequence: TGTGCCAGCAGTTACTCTTACACAGATACGCAGTATTTT.

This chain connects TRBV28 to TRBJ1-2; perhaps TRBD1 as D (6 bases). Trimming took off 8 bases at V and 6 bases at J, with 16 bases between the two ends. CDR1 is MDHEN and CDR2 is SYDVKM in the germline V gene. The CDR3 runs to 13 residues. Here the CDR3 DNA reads TGTGCCAGCCGGAATACAGGGTCCCATGGCTACACCTTC. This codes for CASRNTGSHGYTF.

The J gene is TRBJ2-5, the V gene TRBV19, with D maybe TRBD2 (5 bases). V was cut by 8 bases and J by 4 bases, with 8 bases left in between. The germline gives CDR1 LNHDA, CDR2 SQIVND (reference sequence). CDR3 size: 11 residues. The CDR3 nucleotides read TGTGCCAGTCGGACTGGAGAGACCCAGTACTTC. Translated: CASRTGETQYF.

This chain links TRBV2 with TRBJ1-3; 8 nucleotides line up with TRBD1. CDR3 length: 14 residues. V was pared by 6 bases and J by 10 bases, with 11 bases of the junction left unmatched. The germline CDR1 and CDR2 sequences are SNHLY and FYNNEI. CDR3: CASSLDRETATIYF. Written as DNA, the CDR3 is TGTGCCAGCAGCTTGGACAGGGAGACGGCAACCATATATTTT.

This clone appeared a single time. CDR3 nucleotide sequence: TGTGCCAGCAGCCAGGCGGGACAGGGGTCAATCCGTACGCAGTATTTT. Translated: CASSQAGQGSIRTQYF. This chain links TRBV4-2 with TRBJ2-3; TRBD1 matches at 10 bases. Germline values: CDR1 LGHNA, CDR2 YNFKEQ. The CDR3 has 16 amino acids. The ends lost 3 bases at V and 8 bases at J; junction bases unmatched: 11.

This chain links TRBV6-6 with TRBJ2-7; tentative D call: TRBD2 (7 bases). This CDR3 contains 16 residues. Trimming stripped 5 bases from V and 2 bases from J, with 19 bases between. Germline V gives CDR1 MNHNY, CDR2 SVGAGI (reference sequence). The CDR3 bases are TGTGCCAGCAGTCCCCCCAGGGGAGGGGACACCTACGAGCAGTACTTC. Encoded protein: CASSPPRGGDTYEQYF.

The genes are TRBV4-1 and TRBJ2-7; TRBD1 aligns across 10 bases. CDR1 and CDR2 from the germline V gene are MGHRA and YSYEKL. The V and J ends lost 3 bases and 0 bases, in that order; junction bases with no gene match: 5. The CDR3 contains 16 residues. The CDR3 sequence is CASSHSGTGASYEQYF. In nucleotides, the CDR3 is TGCGCCAGCAGCCATTCCGGGACAGGGGCCTCCTACGAGCAGTACTTC.